This T cell receptor beta chain emerged from a study of blood T cell repertoires in COVID-19. Whole-study context: T cells, B-cell-depleted T cells, or PBMCs provided the cDNA or gDNA that served as material.

As originally analysed: Estimates of nucleated cell counts were drawn from the amplification of reference gene primers. The protocol was immunoSEQ multiplex PCR, while the TCRdb copy is restricted to in-frame clones and leaves out a portion. From that table come the V and J calls and clone size; the DNA was used to work out D and trimming. In the table there are some 200,000 clones, around nine tenths of which are singletons. The sequenced sample consisted of peripheral blood. This receptor was obtained from a man in his late teens or twenties with active or convalescent COVID-19.

For the CDR3, the DNA is TGCGCCAGCAGCTTGGAAGGAGCACTAGCGGGAGGGAGCCAAGAGACCCAGTACTTC. This gives the protein CASSLEGALAGGSQETQYF. The gene calls are TRBV5-1 and TRBJ2-5, with 13 positions matching TRBD2. V shed 0 bases and J 1 base; nucleotides not matched to a gene: 9. Germline V gene sequence: CDR1 SGHRS, CDR2 YFSETQ. This CDR3 is 19 amino acids long.